Listed below are T cell receptor beta chains from one sample, sequenced in a study of blood T cell repertoires in COVID-19. This table comes from immunoSEQ multiplex PCR, and its TCRdb copy is limited to in-frame clones, with some not included. The profile shows tens of thousands of clones, 55% to 80% of them singletons. The sample consisted of peripheral blood. Receptors originate from a woman in her sixties or seventies in a cohort sampled during active or convalescent COVID-19. Each CDR3 is given with its conserved first and last residue. The D gene is left open where the match is weak. Some rows have no size entry. The others give once, few or many, or a class for an expanded clone.

size: .
D: .
J: TRBJ2-1
V: TRBV7-2
length: 17
CDR3: CASSLDGGATAGLEQFF
DNA: TGTGCCAGCAGCTTAGATGGCGGGGCCACTGCGGGGTTGGAGCAGTTCTTC

size: .
D: .
J: TRBJ2-1
V: TRBV30
length: 15
CDR3: CAWKTEISSYNEQFF
DNA: TGTGCCTGGAAAACAGAAATTAGCTCCTACAATGAGCAGTTCTTC

size: .
D: .
J: TRBJ2-7
V: TRBV9
length: 15
CDR3: CASSEGGTGPYEQYF
DNA: TGTGCCAGCAGCGAGGGGGGGACAGGACCCTACGAGCAGTACTTC

size: .
D: TRBD1
J: TRBJ2-7
V: TRBV27
length: 15
CDR3: CASSYYGQGIHEQYF
DNA: TGTGCCAGCAGTTATTACGGACAGGGGATACACGAGCAGTACTTC

size: .
D: .
J: TRBJ2-7
V: TRBV5-1
length: 12
CDR3: CASSFWGDEQYF
DNA: TGCGCCAGCAGCTTTTGGGGCGACGAGCAGTACTTC

size: .
D: TRBD1
J: TRBJ1-1
V: TRBV11-2
length: 15
CDR3: CASSSRDRGWAEAFF
DNA: TGTGCCAGCAGCTCCCGGGACAGGGGATGGGCTGAAGCTTTCTTT

size: .
D: TRBD2
J: TRBJ2-5
V: TRBV2
length: 14
CDR3: CASGRGEGRETQYF
DNA: TGTGCCAGCGGGAGAGGGGAGGGTCGGGAGACCCAGTACTTC

size: .
D: TRBD1
J: TRBJ1-1
V: TRBV19
length: 17
CDR3: CASSRYRGQGGNTEAFF
DNA: TGTGCCAGTAGTAGGTACAGGGGGCAAGGGGGGAACACTGAAGCTTTCTTT

size: .
D: .
J: TRBJ1-1
V: TRBV5-4
length: 12
CDR3: CASSFGDTEAFF
DNA: TGTGCCAGCAGTTTTGGAGACACTGAAGCTTTCTTT

size: .
D: .
J: TRBJ1-6
V: TRBV9
length: 14
CDR3: CASSGASPYSPLHF
DNA: TGTGCCAGCAGCGGAGCTTCCCCTTACTCACCCCTCCACTTT

size: .
D: .
J: TRBJ2-3
V: TRBV11-3
length: 13
CDR3: CASSSGTTDTQYF
DNA: TGTGCCAGCAGCTCCGGGACTACAGATACGCAGTATTTT

size: .
D: .
J: TRBJ1-2
V: TRBV19
length: 14
CDR3: CASSSGSHTGGYTF
DNA: TGTGCCAGTAGTAGCGGGTCGCACACGGGAGGCTACACCTTC

size: .
D: TRBD2
J: TRBJ2-1
V: TRBV2
length: 18
CDR3: CASSDGASGGSSDDEQFF
DNA: TGTGCCAGCAGTGATGGGGCTAGCGGGGGGAGTAGTGACGATGAGCAGTTCTTC

size: few
D: TRBD1
J: TRBJ2-2
V: TRBV27
length: 14
CDR3: CASSPFGQDGELFF
DNA: TGTGCCAGCAGTCCCTTTGGACAGGACGGGGAGCTGTTTTTT

size: .
D: TRBD1
J: TRBJ1-4
V: TRBV4-3
length: 16
CDR3: CASSPLGTGGSEKLFF
DNA: TGCGCCAGCAGCCCCCTAGGGACAGGGGGCTCTGAAAAACTGTTTTTT

size: .
D: TRBD2
J: TRBJ2-3
V: TRBV28
length: 14
CDR3: CASRLAGVTDTQYF
DNA: TGTGCCAGCAGGCTAGCGGGGGTCACAGATACGCAGTATTTT

size: once
D: .
J: TRBJ1-2
V: TRBV10-2
length: 14
CDR3: CASSESGFNYGYTF
DNA: TGCGCCAGCAGTGAGTCGGGCTTCAACTATGGCTACACCTTC

size: once
D: .
J: TRBJ1-1
V: TRBV7-9
length: 16
CDR3: CASSLYLGEGGAEAFF
DNA: TGTGCCAGCAGCCTATATTTGGGGGAGGGAGGGGCTGAAGCTTTCTTT

size: .
D: TRBD1
J: TRBJ1-5
V: TRBV19
length: 18
CDR3: CASSTGQEGVLGNQPQHF
DNA: TGTGCCAGTAGTACCGGACAGGAAGGGGTATTGGGCAATCAGCCCCAGCATTTT

size: .
D: .
J: TRBJ2-1
V: TRBV6-5
length: 14
CDR3: CASRSPGIYNEQFF
DNA: TGTGCCAGCAGGAGTCCGGGGATTTACAATGAGCAGTTCTTC

size: .
D: TRBD2
J: TRBJ2-2
V: TRBV7-3
length: 20
CDR3: CASSQNPTHLAGGNTGELFF
DNA: TGTGCCAGCAGCCAAAACCCAACCCACTTAGCGGGGGGGAACACCGGGGAGCTGTTTTTT

size: .
D: .
J: TRBJ2-6
V: TRBV19
length: 16
CDR3: CASSILGGAGANVLTF
DNA: TGTGCCAGTAGTATCTTAGGTGGGGCCGGGGCCAACGTCCTGACTTTC

size: .
D: TRBD2
J: TRBJ2-3
V: TRBV18
length: 17
CDR3: CASSPLSGGPGTDTQYF
DNA: TGTGCCAGCTCACCCCTTTCGGGGGGGCCTGGCACAGATACGCAGTATTTT

size: .
D: TRBD1
J: TRBJ2-7
V: TRBV28
length: 15
CDR3: CASELQGPISYEQYF
DNA: TGTGCCAGCGAGCTACAGGGGCCCATCTCCTACGAGCAGTACTTC

size: .
D: TRBD2
J: TRBJ2-1
V: TRBV5-1
length: 17
CDR3: CASSPGLAVSSYNEQFF
DNA: TGCGCCAGCAGCCCCGGACTAGCGGTTAGCTCCTACAATGAGCAGTTCTTC

size: .
D: .
J: TRBJ2-7
V: TRBV5-4
length: 16
CDR3: CASSLGGRGQGDEQYF
DNA: TGTGCCAGCAGCTTGGGTGGGCGGGGGCAAGGGGACGAGCAGTACTTC

size: .
D: .
J: TRBJ1-6
V: TRBV28
length: 19
CDR3: CASSPALYTLRGGNSPLHF
DNA: TGTGCCAGCAGTCCGGCACTATATACCTTGCGGGGGGGTAATTCACCCCTCCACTTT

size: few
D: .
J: TRBJ1-2
V: TRBV3-1/TRBV3-2
length: 14
CDR3: CASSQARANYGYTF
DNA: TGTGCCAGCAGCCAAGCGAGGGCTAACTATGGCTACACCTTC